This T cell receptor beta chain was identified during a study of blood T cell repertoires in COVID-19. Across the whole study: PBMCs, B-cell-depleted T cells, or T cells were the source of the cDNA or gDNA that made up the material.

Measured with immunoSEQ multiplex PCR; TCRdb has only the in-frame clones, and not every one. The table records roughly 320,000 clones, roughly 89% of them present only once. This CDR3 contains 15 residues. V gave up 6 bases and J gave up 4 bases; unmatched junction bases: 8. CDR1 and CDR2 (germline): MNHEY, SMNVEV (reference sequence). The V and J genes are TRBV27 and TRBJ1-2, with 10 bases that match TRBD1. Input material: peripheral blood. The clonotype comes from a woman younger than 45 with COVID-19, enrolled during active disease. This CDR3 reads CASSPGQGIGYGYTF. DNA for the CDR3: TGTGCCAGCAGCCCGGGACAGGGGATAGGCTATGGCTACACCTTC.